This T cell receptor (beta chain) was sequenced for a study of T-cell reconstitution after alpha-beta-depleted transplantation in children. Broader study findings: Roughly two months post-transplant, alpha-beta T cells reportedly originated from several hundred graft clones that had expanded. Some patients owed their high day-60 TCRbeta diversity to surviving recipient T cells and thymic progenitors. The main origin of T-cell counts and diversity one year after transplant was newly produced T cells.

With respect to this clonotype: Its antigen is still unknown.

Germline assignment: CDR1 SQVTM and CDR2 ANQGSEA. Between the trimmed V and J ends, which lost 4 bases and 5 bases, there was a span of 6 bases. The CDR3 covers 11 residues. Unique molecular identifiers featured in how the TCRbeta library was prepared. TCRdb ran MiXCR on the PCR reads and lists one entry per CDR3 protein. The sample holds some 840,000 distinct CDR3 sequences; 16% are singletons and the top ten take 5%. This clonotype originated in a male patient younger than 18 who had a stem cell transplant for acute lymphoblastic leukemia, so the T cells may come from the graft donor. This rearrangement joins TRBV29-1 to TRBJ2-1, with D unclear. The input for sequencing was PBMCs, mostly from graft donor cells, taken 360 days after TCRalphabeta/CD19-depleted stem cell transplant. The CDR3 region has the DNA TGCAGCGTTGTTATCCACAATGAGCAGTTCTTC. This gives the protein CSVVIHNEQFF.